Shown below are 5 T cell receptor beta chains from a single sample sequenced in a study of blood T cell repertoires in COVID-19. The data were produced by immunoSEQ multiplex PCR, yet TCRdb's version contains in-frame clones alone and is incomplete. Of roughly 250,000 clones in the sample, 75% to 90% were seen once. Sequencing was carried out using peripheral blood. The receptors come from a man between 60 and 70 years old who had recovered from COVID-19.

The CDR3 spells CASSTPQRGGNTIYF. The CDR3 coding sequence is TGTGCCAGTAGTACGCCCCAAAGGGGAGGAAACACCATATATTTT. The chain links TRBV19 to TRBJ1-3; D may be TRBD1 (5 bases). V lost 4 bases to trimming and J lost 4 bases, with 14 bases between them. The CDR3 consists of 15 residues. Germline V CDR1 and CDR2: LNHDA, SQIVND (reference sequence).

The chain couples TRBV7-6 to TRBJ2-1; 10 positions agree with TRBD2. Germline V gene data show CDR1 as SGHVS and CDR2 as FNYEAQ. The ends lost 2 bases at V and 9 bases at J; junction bases unmatched: 1. The CDR3 runs to 13 residues. The CDR3 sequence: CASSLSGGGEQFF. CDR3 nucleotides: TGTGCCAGCAGCTTAAGCGGGGGGGGTGAGCAGTTCTTC.

This clone was detected a few times. The chain joins TRBV30 to TRBJ1-2; 8 bases align to TRBD1. Germline V CDR1 and CDR2: GTSNPN, SVGIG (reference sequence). The CDR3 runs 12 residues. V gave up 5 bases and J gave up 3 bases; unmatched junction bases: 2. The CDR3 DNA sequence: TGTGCCTGGGACAGGGGTTACTATGGCTACACCTTC. It is translated as CAWDRGYYGYTF.

The genes are TRBV7-9 and TRBJ2-3; 8 bases fit TRBD2. The junction had 7 bases not matched to a gene; V was cut back by 5 bases and J by 3 bases. This CDR3 is built from 15 residues. From germline, CDR1 is SEHNR and CDR2 FQNEAQ (reference sequence). The CDR3 region has the DNA TGTGCCAGCAGCCCCCGGGGGGGCCTGACAGATACGCAGTATTTT. Translated: CASSPRGGLTDTQYF. Full variable domain (missing parts from reference TRBV7-9 and TRBJ2-3): DTGVSQNPRHKITKRGQNVTFRCDPISEHNRLYWYRQTLGQGPEFLTYFQNEAQLEKSRLLSDRFSAERPKGSFSTLEIQRTEQGDSAMYLCASSPRGGLTDTQYFGPGTRLTVL.

The rearrangement uses TRBV18 and TRBJ2-7; the D gene is possibly TRBD2 (6 bases). This CDR3 has 13 residues. Germline-derived CDR1 and CDR2 are KGHSH and LQKENI. Trimming shortened V by 6 bases and J by 4 bases, and 13 bases separated the two germline ends. The CDR3: CASSGRNPYEQYV. The DNA for the CDR3 is TGTGCCAGCTCTGGGAGGAATCCGTACGAGCAGTACGTC.